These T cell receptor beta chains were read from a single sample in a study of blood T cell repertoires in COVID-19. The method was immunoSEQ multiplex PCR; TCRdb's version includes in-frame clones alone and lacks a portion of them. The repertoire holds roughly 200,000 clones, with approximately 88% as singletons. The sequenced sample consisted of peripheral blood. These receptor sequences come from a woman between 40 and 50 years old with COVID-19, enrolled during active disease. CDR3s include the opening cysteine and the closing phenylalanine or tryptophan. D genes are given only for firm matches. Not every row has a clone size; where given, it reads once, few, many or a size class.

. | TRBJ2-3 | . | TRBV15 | TGTGCCACCAGCAGGAGGGAGCAACGTGATACGCAGTATTTT | CATSRREQRDTQYF
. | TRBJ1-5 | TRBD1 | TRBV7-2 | TGTGCCAGCAGCTTTTGGACAGGGGAGCAGCCCCAGCATTTT | CASSFWTGEQPQHF
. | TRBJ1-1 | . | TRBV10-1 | TGCGCCAGCACCCGGACAGCGTCTGCTCCCGCTTTCTTT | CASTRTASAPAFF
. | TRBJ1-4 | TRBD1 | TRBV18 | TGTGCCAGCTCCCCCATAGGACAGGGACGAACTACAACTAATGAAAAACTGTTTTTT | CASSPIGQGRTTTNEKLFF
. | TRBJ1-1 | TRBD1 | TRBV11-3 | TGTGCCAGCAGCTTAGGTCCGGGACAGGGGGGGCACACTGAAGCTTTCTTT | CASSLGPGQGGHTEAFF
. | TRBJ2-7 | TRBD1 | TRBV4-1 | TGCGCCAGCAGCCAAGATGGGACAGGTGTCGTCGAGCAGTACTTC | CASSQDGTGVVEQYF
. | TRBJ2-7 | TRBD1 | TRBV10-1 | TGCGCCAGCAGTGATGACGGGACAGGGATAAACGAGCAGTACTTC | CASSDDGTGINEQYF
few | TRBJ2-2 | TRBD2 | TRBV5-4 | TGTGCCAGCAGCTTTTATAGCGGGGGGGCCGCCGGGGAGCTGTTTTTT | CASSFYSGGAAGELFF
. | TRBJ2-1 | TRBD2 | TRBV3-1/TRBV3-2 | TGTGCCAGCAGCCAAGATAGAGCGGGGGGGCCCCCCGAGCAGTTCTTC | CASSQDRAGGPPEQFF
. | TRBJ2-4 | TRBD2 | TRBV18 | TGTGCCAGCTCATCCGGACTAGCCGGAGGGGGAAACATTCAGTACTTC | CASSSGLAGGGNIQYF
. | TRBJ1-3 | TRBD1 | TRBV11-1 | TGTGCCAGCAGCATCGGACAGGGCTCTGGAAACACCATATATTTT | CASSIGQGSGNTIYF
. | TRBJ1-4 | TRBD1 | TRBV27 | TGTGCCAGCAGTCCGGTAAACAGGGGTGAAAAACTGTTTTTT | CASSPVNRGEKLFF
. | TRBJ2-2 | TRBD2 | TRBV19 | TGTGCCAGTAGTCTTCGGCAGCGGGGGAACGGGGAGCTGTTTTTT | CASSLRQRGNGELFF
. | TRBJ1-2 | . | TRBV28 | TGTGCCAGCAGTTTGTCGGCGCGGGGCTACACCTTC | CASSLSARGYTF
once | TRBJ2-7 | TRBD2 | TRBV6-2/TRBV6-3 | TGTGCCAGCAGTTCATTCAGCGGGATACTCCTCTACGAGCAGTACTTC | CASSSFSGILLYEQYF
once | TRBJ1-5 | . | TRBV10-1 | TGCGCCAGCAGTGATGGGGGGAACAATCAGCCCCAGCATTTT | CASSDGGNNQPQHF
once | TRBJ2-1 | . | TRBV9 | TGTGCCAGTTCGACAGGCTACAATGAGCAGTTCTTC | CASSTGYNEQFF
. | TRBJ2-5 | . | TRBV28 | TGTGCCAGCAGTTTGGGGGCAGGGAAGGAGACCCAGTACTTC | CASSLGAGKETQYF
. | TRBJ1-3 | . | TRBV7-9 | TGTGCCAGCAGCTCGGTCTCTGGAAACACCATATATTTT | CASSSVSGNTIYF
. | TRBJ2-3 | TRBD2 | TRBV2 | TGTGCCAGCAGTGACCCTAGCGGGGGGACAGATACGCAGTATTTT | CASSDPSGGTDTQYF
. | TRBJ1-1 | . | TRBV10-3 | TGTGCCATCAGACAACAGGGTGAAGCTTTCTTT | CAIRQQGEAFF
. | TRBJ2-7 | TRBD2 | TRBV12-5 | TGTGCTAGTGGATCCTCGGGAGGTGGCGAGCAGTACTTC | CASGSSGGGEQYF
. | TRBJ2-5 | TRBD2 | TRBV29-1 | TGCAGCGTCTGCCTAGCGGGGGCCGCGGAGACCCAGTACTTC | CSVCLAGAAETQYF